One sample yielded the 8 T cell receptor beta chains listed below, sequenced in a study of blood T cell repertoires in COVID-19. TCRdb keeps only in-frame clones here, not all; method: immunoSEQ multiplex PCR. The table includes a few hundred thousand clones, roughly 86% detected once. The sequencing sample was made of PBMCs or T cells enriched from blood (not recorded which). These receptors all come from a woman between 50 and 59 years old who had been exposed to COVID-19.

The chain recombines TRBV5-1 with TRBJ2-3; 10 bases match TRBD2. The CDR3 covers 15 residues. V gave up 1 base and J gave up 3 bases; unmatched junction bases: 2. Looked up from germline, CDR1 is SGHRS and CDR2 is YFSETQ. CDR3 nucleotides: TGCGCCAGCAGCTTGAGCGGGGGGGCGACAGATACGCAGTATTTT. This translates into CASSLSGGATDTQYF.

V is TRBV27 and J is TRBJ2-1, with D perhaps matching TRBD2 (5 bases). Germline V lookup: CDR1 MNHEY, CDR2 SMNVEV (reference sequence). V lost 3 bases, J lost 5 bases, and 20 bases lay in between. The CDR3 contains 17 residues. CDR3 amino acids: CASSFTTPAGKNNEQFF. The CDR3 DNA is TGTGCCAGCAGTTTCACCACCCCCGCCGGGAAGAACAATGAGCAGTTCTTC.

The chain links TRBV11-2 to TRBJ2-1, with 7 bases fitting TRBD1. With V trimmed by 0 bases and J by 7 bases, 3 bases remained unmatched. CDR3 length equals 14 residues. Germline V gene lookup returns CDR1 SGHAT and CDR2 FQNNGV. The CDR3 coding sequence is TGTGCCAGCAGCTTAGATAGGGGGCTTAATGAGCAGTTCTTC. Its translation is CASSLDRGLNEQFF.

The chain recombines TRBV28 with TRBJ1-3, with a weak D call TRBD1 (6 bases). Trimming cost V 3 bases and J 4 bases, with 13 bases left between them. Germline lookup yields CDR1 MDHEN and CDR2 SYDVKM. The CDR3 length is 15 residues. The CDR3 sequence: CASSFAGAGGNTIYF. The DNA for the CDR3 is TGTGCCAGCAGTTTTGCGGGGGCGGGCGGAAACACCATATATTTT.

V is TRBV15 and J is TRBJ1-1; 7 nucleotides align to TRBD1. The germline CDR1 and CDR2 sequences are LNHNV and YYDKDF (reference sequence). CDR3 length: 13 amino acids. Losses at the gene ends were 5 bases for V and 0 bases for J; bases not matched to a gene: 0. The CDR3: CATSGTVNTEAFF. CDR3 sequence (DNA): TGTGCCACCAGCGGGACAGTGAACACTGAAGCTTTCTTT.

J is TRBJ2-7 and V is TRBV6-5, with 7 bases identical to TRBD2. Germline trimming cut 3 bases from V and 6 bases from J; bases unmatched to any gene: 2. CDR3 length equals 12 residues. Germline V CDR1 and CDR2: MNHEY, SVGAGI. The CDR3 loop is CASSYRGGEQYF. CDR3 in DNA: TGTGCCAGCAGTTATCGCGGGGGCGAGCAGTACTTC.

The V call is TRBV11-2, the J call TRBJ1-3; D is unresolved. Germline loops: CDR1 SGHAT, CDR2 FQNNGV. CDR3 length: 15 residues. V lost 5 bases and J lost 0, with 11 bases in between. In DNA form, the CDR3 reads TGTGCCAGCAGCGATGGGGAGAGCTCTGGAAACACCATATATTTT. It encodes CASSDGESSGNTIYF.

V and J are TRBV5-6 and TRBJ2-7; 9 nucleotides line up with TRBD1. The CDR3 has 16 residues. Germline V gives CDR1 SGHDT, CDR2 YYEEEE. J gave up 5 bases and V 4 bases, and 13 bases lay outside the gene matches. The DNA for the CDR3 is TGTGCCAGCAGCCCTGGTTCCGGGACAGGGCTTCACGAGCAGTACTTC. Translated, it gives CASSPGSGTGLHEQYF. Complete variable domain (other parts from reference TRBV5-6 and TRBJ2-7): DAGVTQSPTHLIKTRGQQVTLRCSPKSGHDTVSWYQQALGQGPQFIFQYYEEEERQRGNFPDRFSGHQFPNYSSELNVNALLLGDSALYLCASSPGSGTGLHEQYFGPGTRLTVT.